The clone carrying this T cell receptor beta chain appeared a few times. Its antigen is unidentified. This sample was taken from a study of T-cell memory formation after mild COVID-19. In the study overall: TCR clusters were largely donor specific.

Regarding the study as a whole: A balance of CD4 and CD8 characterized clones contracting day 15 to 85, whereas later expanders leaned CD4+. Among contracting clones, CD4+ were mainly CM/EM and CD8+ enriched in EMRA. Pre-infection memory contained some responding clones, which suggested that cross-reactive memory had joined.

The V end was cut by 8 bases, the J end by 2 bases, with 16 bases between. Germline CDR1 MNHEY, CDR2 SVGEGT. The CDR3 is 15 amino acids. Each CDR3 protein is one row after TCRdb ran MiXCR on the 5' RACE reads. The sample lists some 440,000 distinct CDR3 sequences, around a quarter occurring once. The rearrangement uses TRBV6-2 or TRBV6-3 and TRBJ1-5; D is uncertain. The sequencing sample was made of PBMCs or a T cell subset sorted from them (not recorded which). This receptor was obtained from an adult woman who had mild COVID-19 (a few samples of this study predate the infection). Cell type and time point are not known. The CDR3 loop reads CASAFSAWGNQPQHF. The CDR3 DNA reads TGTGCCAGCGCCTTCAGCGCCTGGGGCAATCAGCCCCAGCATTTT.